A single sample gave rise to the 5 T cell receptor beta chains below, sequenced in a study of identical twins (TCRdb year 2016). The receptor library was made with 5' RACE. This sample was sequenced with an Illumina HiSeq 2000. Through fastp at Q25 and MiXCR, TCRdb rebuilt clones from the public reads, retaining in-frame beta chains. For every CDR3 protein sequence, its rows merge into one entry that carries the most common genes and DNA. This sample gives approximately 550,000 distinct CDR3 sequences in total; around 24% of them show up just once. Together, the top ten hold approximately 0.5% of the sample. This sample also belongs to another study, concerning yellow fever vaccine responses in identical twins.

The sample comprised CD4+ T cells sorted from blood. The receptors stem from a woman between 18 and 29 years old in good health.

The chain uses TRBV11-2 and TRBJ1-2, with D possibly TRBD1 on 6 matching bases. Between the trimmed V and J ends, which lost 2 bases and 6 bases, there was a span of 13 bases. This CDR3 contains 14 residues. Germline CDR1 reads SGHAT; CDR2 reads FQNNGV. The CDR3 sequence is CASSLLGARDGYTF. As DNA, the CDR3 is TGTGCCAGCAGCTTATTGGGGGCGCGGGATGGCTACACCTTC.

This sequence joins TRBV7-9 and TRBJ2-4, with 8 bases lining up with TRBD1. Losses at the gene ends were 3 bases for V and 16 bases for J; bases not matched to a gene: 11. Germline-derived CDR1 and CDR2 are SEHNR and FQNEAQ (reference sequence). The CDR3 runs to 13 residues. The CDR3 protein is CASSLGGQGIEYF. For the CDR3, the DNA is TGTGCCAGCAGCTTGGGAGGACAGGGAATAGAATACTTC.

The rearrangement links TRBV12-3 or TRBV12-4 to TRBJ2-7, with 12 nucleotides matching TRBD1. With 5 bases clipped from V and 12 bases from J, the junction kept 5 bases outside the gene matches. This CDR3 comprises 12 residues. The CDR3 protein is CASSPGQGAMYF. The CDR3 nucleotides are TGTGCCAGCAGTCCGGGACAGGGGGCAATGTACTTC.

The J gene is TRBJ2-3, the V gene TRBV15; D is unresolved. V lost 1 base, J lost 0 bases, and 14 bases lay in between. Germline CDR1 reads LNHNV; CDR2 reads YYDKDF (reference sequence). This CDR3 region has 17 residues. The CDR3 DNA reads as TGTGCCACCAGCAGAGGTTCGGCTAGTCGAAGCACAGATACGCAGTATTTT. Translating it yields CATSRGSASRSTDTQYF.

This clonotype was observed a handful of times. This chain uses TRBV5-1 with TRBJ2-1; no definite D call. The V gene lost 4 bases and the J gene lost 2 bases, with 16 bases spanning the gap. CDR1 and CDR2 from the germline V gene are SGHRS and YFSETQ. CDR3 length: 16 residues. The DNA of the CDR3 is TGCGCCAGCAGCCCCTCAAGTAATTTAGCCTACAATGAGCAGTTCTTC. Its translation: CASSPSSNLAYNEQFF.